This TCR beta chain is from a study of blood T cell repertoires in COVID-19. Study as a whole: Samples of COVID-19 (acute and convalescent) were obtained from the United States, Italy and Spain. Sample material is recorded as cDNA or gDNA derived from T cells, B-cell-depleted T cells, or PBMCs.

CDR3 size: 16 residues. Germline V gene sequence: CDR1 SGDLS, CDR2 YYNGEE. Unmatched junction bases numbered 13, after V lost 4 bases and J lost 10 bases. Original processing methods: Estimated nucleated cell counts came from reference gene primer amplification. Some clones are missing from TCRdb's copy, which holds only in-frame ones; the method was immunoSEQ multiplex PCR. V and J calls and clone size are given by that table; D and trimming were obtained from the DNA. The table includes 100,000 to 150,000 clones, 80% to 85% detected once. The rearrangement uses TRBV9 and TRBJ1-6, with TRBD1 matching 8 bases. The specimen sequenced was peripheral blood. The clonotype originates from a man in his 60s with acute or convalescent COVID-19. The CDR3 here is CASSSTGGQGGSPLHF. The CDR3 DNA reads TGTGCCAGCAGCTCAACAGGGGGTCAGGGGGGATCACCCCTCCACTTT.